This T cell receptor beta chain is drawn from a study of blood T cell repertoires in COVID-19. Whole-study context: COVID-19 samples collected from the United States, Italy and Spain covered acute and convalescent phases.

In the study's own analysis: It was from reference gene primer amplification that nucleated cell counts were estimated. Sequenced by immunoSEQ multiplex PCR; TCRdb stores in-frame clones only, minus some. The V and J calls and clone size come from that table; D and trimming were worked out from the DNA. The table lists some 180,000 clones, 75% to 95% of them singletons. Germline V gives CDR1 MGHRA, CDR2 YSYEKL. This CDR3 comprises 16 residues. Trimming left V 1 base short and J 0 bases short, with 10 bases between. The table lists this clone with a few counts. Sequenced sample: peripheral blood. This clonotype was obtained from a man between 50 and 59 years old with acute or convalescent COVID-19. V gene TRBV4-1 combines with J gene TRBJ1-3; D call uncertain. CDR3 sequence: CASSQAQASSGNTIYF. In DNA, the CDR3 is TGCGCCAGCAGCCAAGCGCAAGCCTCCTCTGGAAACACCATATATTTT.